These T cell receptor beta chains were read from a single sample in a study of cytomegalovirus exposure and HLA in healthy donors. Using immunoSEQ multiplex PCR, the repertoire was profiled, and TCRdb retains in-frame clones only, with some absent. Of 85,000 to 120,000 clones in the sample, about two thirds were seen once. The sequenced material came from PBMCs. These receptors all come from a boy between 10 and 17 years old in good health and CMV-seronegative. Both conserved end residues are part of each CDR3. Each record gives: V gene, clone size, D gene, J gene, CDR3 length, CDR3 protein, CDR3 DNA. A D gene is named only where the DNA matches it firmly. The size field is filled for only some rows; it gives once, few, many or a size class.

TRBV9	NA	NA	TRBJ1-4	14	CASSVGGLNEKLFF	TGTGCCAGCAGCGTAGGGGGGCTAAATGAAAAACTGTTTTTT
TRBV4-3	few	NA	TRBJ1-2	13	CASSQGRAYGYTF	TGCGCCAGCAGCCAGGGGAGGGCCTATGGCTACACCTTC
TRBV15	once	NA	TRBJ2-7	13	CATGRQVNYEQYF	TGTGCGACGGGCCGACAGGTAAATTACGAGCAGTACTTC
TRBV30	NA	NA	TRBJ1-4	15	CAWSLGPRHTEKLFF	TGTGCCTGGAGCCTTGGGCCCCGGCACACAGAAAAACTGTTTTTT
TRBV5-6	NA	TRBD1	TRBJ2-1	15	CASSWTGTGVSEQFF	TGTGCCAGCAGCTGGACCGGGACAGGTGTAAGTGAGCAGTTCTTC
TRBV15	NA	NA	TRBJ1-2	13	CATSRLQGSGYTF	TGTGCCACCAGCAGACTACAGGGTTCTGGCTACACCTTC
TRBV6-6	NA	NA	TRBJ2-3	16	CASSYRDGLSTDTQYF	TGTGCCAGCAGTTACCGGGATGGCCTGAGCACAGATACGCAGTATTTT
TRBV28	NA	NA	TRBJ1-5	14	CASRDSPYNQPQHF	TGTGCCAGCCGAGACAGCCCCTACAATCAGCCCCAGCATTTT
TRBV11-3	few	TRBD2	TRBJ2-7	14	CASSRTSVSYEQYF	TGTGCCAGCAGCCGGACTAGCGTATCCTACGAGCAGTACTTC
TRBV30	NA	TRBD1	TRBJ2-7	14	CALTGGLDWYEQYF	TGTGCCCTCACAGGGGGCCTAGATTGGTACGAGCAGTACTTC
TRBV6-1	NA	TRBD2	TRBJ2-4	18	CASSERLAALMAKNIQYF	TGTGCCAGCAGTGAAAGGCTAGCGGCCCTGATGGCCAAAAACATTCAGTACTTC
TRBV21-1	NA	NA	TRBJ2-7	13	CASGLGQGYEQYF	TGTGCCAGCGGCCTAGGACAGGGCTACGAGCAGTACTTC
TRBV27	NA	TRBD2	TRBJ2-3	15	CASSFGTSGGDTQYF	TGTGCCAGCAGTTTTGGGACTAGCGGGGGCGATACGCAGTATTTT
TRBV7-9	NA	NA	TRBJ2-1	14	CASSRSGFQNEQFF	TGTGCCAGCAGCAGGTCGGGATTCCAAAATGAGCAGTTCTTC
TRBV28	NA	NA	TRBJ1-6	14	CASSLWQGGEPLHF	TGTGCCAGCAGTTTGTGGCAGGGCGGGGAACCCCTCCACTTT
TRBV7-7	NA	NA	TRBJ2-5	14	CASSLVGVRETQYF	TGTGCTAGCAGCTTAGTCGGGGTGAGAGAGACCCAGTACTTC
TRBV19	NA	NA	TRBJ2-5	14	CASSINRDQETQYF	TGTGCCAGTAGTATTAACAGGGACCAAGAGACCCAGTACTTC